The 27 T cell receptor beta chains presented below share a single source sample, sequenced in a study of OX40 agonist ivuxolimab in advanced cancers. The method was immunoSEQ multiplex PCR; TCRdb's version includes in-frame clones alone and lacks a portion of them. The top ten hold approximately 20% of the sample, which has fewer than 40,000 clones, over 80% seen once. Sequenced here: CD4+ or CD8+ T cells sorted from blood, sampled in a trial of the OX40 agonist ivuxolimab. The receptors originated from an adult with an advanced solid tumor such as melanoma, head and neck, liver or kidney cancer.

In this sample, this clone turned up a few times. The rearrangement uses TRBV28 and TRBJ1-5, with D unresolved. CDR1 MDHEN and CDR2 SYDVKM come from the germline V gene. Trimming pared 4 bases from V and 0 bases from J, leaving 7 bases between. This CDR3 has 14 residues. The CDR3 is CASSWHYSNQPQHF. The CDR3 DNA sequence: TGTGCCAGCAGTTGGCACTATAGCAATCAGCCCCAGCATTTT.

The chain has TRBV23-1 and TRBJ1-1; TRBD1 aligns across 7 bases. TRBV23-1 is known as an ORF, though its function is uncertain. The trim removed 4 bases at V and 7 bases at J, leaving 9 bases unmatched. The CDR3 loop spans 14 amino acids. CDR3 bases: TGCGCCAGCAGTCGGCCAAGACAGGGTCGTGAAGCTTTCTTT. Residues: CASSRPRQGREAFF.

The gene calls are TRBV19 and TRBJ2-4; D is unresolved. Germline assignment: CDR1 LNHDA and CDR2 SQIVND (reference sequence). The CDR3 contains 12 residues. CDR3 sequence reads: CSVLIAKNIQYF. CDR3 DNA sequence: TGTAGCGTCCTTATAGCCAAAAACATTCAGTACTTC.

V gene TRBV19 combines with J gene TRBJ1-5; a weak D match, TRBD1 (5 bases). CDR1 is LNHDA and CDR2 is SQIVND in the germline V gene (reference sequence). Trimming took 6 bases from V and 1 from J, leaving 16 bases between them. This CDR3 has 16 amino acids. The CDR3: CASRRPGVGSNQPQHF. The CDR3 DNA is TGTGCCAGTAGGAGGCCGGGGGTCGGGAGCAATCAGCCCCAGCATTTT. Together with reference TRBV19 and TRBJ1-5, the CDR3 gives the full variable domain: DGGITQSPKYLFRKEGQNVTLSCEQNLNHDAMYWYRQDPGQGLRLIYYSQIVNDFQKGDIAEGYSVSREKKESFPLTVTSAQKNPTAFYLCASRRPGVGSNQPQHFGDGTRLSIL.

J is TRBJ1-5 and V is TRBV6-1; D remains ambiguous. The CDR3 has 15 amino acids. CDR1 and CDR2 (germline): MNHNS, SASEGT. V was pared by 8 bases and J by 1 base, with 15 bases between. The chain's CDR3 is CASWAAIESNQPQHF. CDR3 in DNA: TGTGCCAGCTGGGCAGCTATCGAGAGCAATCAGCCCCAGCATTTT.

The rearrangement links TRBV12-5 to TRBJ1-1; TRBD1 matches 7 bases. Germline CDR1 is LGHNT and CDR2 is FRNRAP. V dropped 7 bases and J dropped 5; count of bases not matched to a gene: 4. The CDR3 runs 12 residues. The CDR3 coding sequence is TGTGCTAGTGCCCAGGGGGGAACTGAAGCTTTCTTT. This sequence encodes CASAQGGTEAFF.

The CDR3 spells CASSELSAQPQHF. CDR3 bases: TGTGCCAGCAGTGAACTGAGCGCCCAGCCCCAGCATTTT. This chain links TRBV6-1 with TRBJ1-5; no clear D. This CDR3 has 13 amino acids. Trimming took off 2 bases at V and 7 bases at J, with 9 bases between the two ends. CDR1 MNHNS and CDR2 SASEGT come from the germline V gene.

The V gene is TRBV7-2, the J gene TRBJ1-1, with no clear D. Per germline, CDR1 SGHTA and CDR2 FQGNSA. The ends were cut back, 3 bases at V and 0 bases at J, with 5 bases in the middle. This CDR3 is built from 13 residues. The CDR3 reads CASSLRLNTEAFF. In DNA, the CDR3 is TGTGCCAGCAGCTTGAGGTTGAACACTGAAGCTTTCTTT.

The CDR3 protein is CASSLSGGVRSSGANVLTF. The CDR3 DNA is TGTGCCAGCAGCTTATCTGGGGGAGTTAGAAGCTCTGGGGCCAACGTCCTGACTTTC. The chain carries TRBV7-9 and TRBJ2-6; D possibly uses TRBD1 or TRBD2 (5 bases each). Looked up from germline, CDR1 is SEHNR and CDR2 is FQNEAQ (reference sequence). The length of the CDR3 is 19 residues. The V end lost 2 bases, the J end lost 0 bases, and 17 bases lay between the germline ends.

In its sample, this clone ranks as medium-sized. V usage is TRBV7-2 and J usage is TRBJ2-7, with 7 bases lining up with TRBD1. Trimming removed 3 bases from V and 6 bases from J; junction bases left unmatched: 5. Germline V gene lookup returns CDR1 SGHTA and CDR2 FQGNSA. CDR3 length: 13 residues. The CDR3 nucleotides are TGTGCCAGCAGCTTTACACAGGGGACCGAGCAGTACTTC. Protein sequence: CASSFTQGTEQYF.

V usage is TRBV5-6 and J usage is TRBJ2-1, with 8 positions matching TRBD2. V shed 2 bases and J 0 bases; nucleotides not matched to a gene: 4. From germline, CDR1 is SGHDT and CDR2 YYEEEE. CDR3 length: 16 amino acids. The CDR3, as DNA: TGTGCCAGCAGCTTCACTAGCGGCTCCTCCTACAATGAGCAGTTCTTC. This gives the protein CASSFTSGSSYNEQFF.

V gene TRBV28 combines with J gene TRBJ2-3; TRBD1 matches 10 bases. The CDR3 spans 15 residues. V lost 4 bases, J lost 2 bases, and 3 bases stayed unmatched. The V gene's germline CDR1 is MDHEN and CDR2 SYDVKM. The CDR3 protein is CASSSGQGTTDTQYF. CDR3 bases: TGTGCCAGCAGTTCGGGACAGGGGACCACAGATACGCAGTATTTT.

In its sample, this clone was seen once. The chain carries TRBV27 and TRBJ2-7; D is perhaps TRBD1 or TRBD2 (6 bases each). The germline V gene encodes CDR1 MNHEY and CDR2 SMNVEV (reference sequence). Trimming cost V 2 bases and J 5 bases, with 13 bases left between them. The CDR3 has 14 residues. This chain's CDR3 is CASSLRSGGDEQYF. In DNA, the CDR3 is TGTGCCAGCAGTTTACGGTCCGGGGGCGACGAGCAGTACTTC.

The CDR3 DNA is TGTGCCAGCAGCTTATTAGACACAGCTGTCAATGAGCAGTTCTTC. Protein product: CASSLLDTAVNEQFF. This chain joins TRBV7-8 and TRBJ2-1; D gene uncertain. There are 15 residues in the CDR3. Germline V gives CDR1 SGHVS, CDR2 FQNEAQ. Trimming shortened V by 2 bases and J by 6 bases, and 14 bases separated the two germline ends. Looking up the rest from reference TRBV7-8 and TRBJ2-1 gives the full variable domain: GAGVSQSPRYKVAKRGQDVALRCDPISGHVSLFWYQQALGQGPEFLTYFQNEAQLDKSGLPSDRFFAERPEGSVSTLKIQRTQQEDSAVYLCASSLLDTAVNEQFFGPGTRLTVL.

V usage is TRBV5-1 and J usage is TRBJ2-7; D ambiguous. The V end was cut by 2 bases, the J end by 5 bases, with 11 bases between. This CDR3 has 13 amino acids. The V gene's germline CDR1 is SGHRS and CDR2 YFSETQ. CDR3 loop: CASSFGYSDEQYF. The CDR3 DNA sequence: TGCGCCAGCAGCTTTGGATATTCCGACGAGCAGTACTTC.

This clone was detected once. DNA of the CDR3: TGTGCCAGCAGCTTAAAGGACCGGGAATTAGAGACCCAGTACTTC. Protein sequence: CASSLKDRELETQYF. The V call is TRBV7-2, the J call TRBJ2-5, with a weak D call TRBD2 (5 bases). Trimming shortened V by 2 bases and J by 4 bases, and 14 bases separated the two germline ends. The CDR3 is 15 amino acids. Per germline, CDR1 SGHTA and CDR2 FQGNSA.

J is TRBJ2-1 and V is TRBV7-8, with 7 bases aligning to TRBD2. The CDR3 has 15 amino acids. Germline CDR1 and CDR2: SGHVS and FQNEAQ. J lost 7 bases, V lost 3 bases, and 9 bases had no gene match. CDR3 loop: CASSFYSGTENEQFF. The CDR3 DNA sequence: TGTGCCAGCAGCTTTTACAGCGGGACGGAGAATGAGCAGTTCTTC.

This rearrangement joins TRBV4-3 to TRBJ1-2, with 7 bases that match TRBD1. J gave up 4 bases and V 0 bases, and 5 bases lay outside the gene matches. Per germline, CDR1 LGHNA and CDR2 YSLEER. The CDR3 consists of 15 residues. CDR3 loop: CASSQERAGGYGYTF. CDR3 nucleotide sequence: TGCGCCAGCAGCCAAGAACGGGCAGGGGGCTATGGCTACACCTTC.

This clone was seen only once. The chain recombines TRBV9 with TRBJ1-3; D is possibly TRBD1 (5 bases). Trimming removed 4 bases at V and 4 bases at J, with 15 bases between. This CDR3 is built from 15 residues. Germline-derived CDR1 and CDR2 are SGDLS and YYNGEE. The CDR3 spells CASSPERGSGNTIYF. The CDR3 DNA reads TGTGCCAGCAGCCCTGAGCGGGGGTCAGGAAACACCATATATTTT.

This clone appeared a few times. At one end the junction does not follow the germline gene, possibly because of a read error. The chain combines TRBV7-7 with TRBJ1-5; 8 bases match TRBD1. The CDR3 is 15 amino acids. CDR1 and CDR2 from the germline V gene are SSHAT and FNYEAQ (reference sequence). The DNA of the CDR3 is TGTGCTAGCAGCCGAGGACAGGGCCTCGCCGAGCCCCAGCATTTT. Protein: CASSRGQGLAEPQHF. Drawing the rest from reference TRBV7-7 and TRBJ1-5, the complete variable domain is GAGVSQSPRYKVTKRGQDVTLRCDPISSHATLYWYQQALGQGPEFLTYFNYEAQPDKSGLPSDRFSAERPEGSISTLTIQRTEQRDSAMYRCASSRGQGLAEPQHFGDGTRLSIL.

The chain links TRBV10-3 to TRBJ1-2; TRBD1 might be the D (5 bases). V was clipped by 8 bases and J by 5 bases, with 18 bases between them. Germline CDR1 reads ENHRY; CDR2 reads SYGVKD. The CDR3 is made up of 14 amino acids. The CDR3 region is CAISERGSSYGYTF. The CDR3 DNA reads TGTGCCATCTCTGAGCGGGGGTCCTCTTATGGCTACACCTTC.

The J gene is TRBJ2-1, the V gene TRBV27, with D perhaps matching TRBD1 or TRBD2 (5 bases each). Germline lookup yields CDR1 MNHEY and CDR2 SMNVEV (reference sequence). The CDR3 is 13 amino acids. V was pared by 6 bases and J by 4 bases, with 10 bases between. The CDR3 coding sequence is TGTGCCAGCAGCCGGGACGGATACAATGAGCAGTTCTTC. Translation: CASSRDGYNEQFF.

This chain uses TRBV11-2 with TRBJ1-6, with TRBD1 matching 7 bases. The CDR3 has 16 residues. J lost 0 bases, V lost 5 bases, and 4 bases had no gene match. CDR1 and CDR2 from the germline V gene are SGHAT and FQNNGV. This CDR3 is CASSPGGSSYNSPLHF. The CDR3 DNA reads as TGTGCCAGCAGCCCAGGGGGTAGCTCCTATAATTCACCCCTCCACTTT.

The V and J genes are TRBV28 and TRBJ2-2; D is uncertain. The CDR3 has 12 residues. Germline values: CDR1 MDHEN, CDR2 SYDVKM. Trimming shortened V by 1 base and J by 7 bases, and 4 bases separated the two germline ends. The CDR3, as DNA: TGTGCCAGCAGTTTATACGGCGGGGAGCTGTTTTTT. Protein: CASSLYGGELFF.

This chain joins TRBV6-1 and TRBJ2-7, with 14 nucleotides matching TRBD2. Losses at the gene ends were 8 bases for V and 9 bases for J; bases not matched to a gene: 9. This CDR3 region has 14 residues. Germline assignment: CDR1 MNHNS and CDR2 SASEGT. Written as DNA, the CDR3 is TGTGCCAGCCTACCGACTAGCGGGAGGGCTAGGCAGTACTTC. Translation: CASLPTSGRARQYF.

The rearrangement links TRBV11-2 to TRBJ2-3, with D uncertain. The CDR3 spans 14 residues. From germline, CDR1 is SGHAT and CDR2 FQNNGV. The V end lost 0 bases, the J end lost 0 bases, and 4 bases lay between the germline ends. The DNA for the CDR3 is TGTGCCAGCAGCTTAGAAGCTAGCACAGATACGCAGTATTTT. Protein product: CASSLEASTDTQYF.

This chain links TRBV7-9 with TRBJ2-5; D uncertain. There are 13 residues in the CDR3. From germline, CDR1 is SEHNR and CDR2 FQNEAQ (reference sequence). The V end was cut by 5 bases, the J end by 2 bases, with 9 bases between. This CDR3 reads CASSPKRQETQYF. The CDR3 nucleotides read TGTGCCAGCAGCCCTAAGAGGCAAGAGACCCAGTACTTC.